These 26 T cell receptor beta chains were all obtained from the same sample, sequenced in a study of shared clonotypes between healthy human individuals. Sequencing used immunoSEQ multiplex PCR; TCRdb keeps in-frame clones, though not all of them. The sample lists fewer than 1.6 million clones; roughly 98.5% were seen once. Sequencing was performed on naive CD4+ T cells sorted from blood. Subset: CD45RA+ positively selected. The receptors were gathered from a man aged 30 to 39 in good health.

The chain uses TRBV29-1 and TRBJ2-1; D tentatively fits TRBD1 or TRBD2 (6 bases each). Trimming shortened V by 5 bases and J by 1 base, and 18 bases separated the two germline ends. The CDR3 is made up of 16 amino acids. From germline, CDR1 is SQVTM and CDR2 ANQGSEA. The CDR3 region is CSVRGAGAVSYNEQFF. The CDR3 DNA reads TGCAGCGTTAGGGGGGCAGGGGCTGTGTCCTACAATGAGCAGTTCTTC.

The chain joins TRBV7-8 to TRBJ2-1; D gene unclear. Germline assignment: CDR1 SGHVS and CDR2 FQNEAQ. The CDR3 extends over 11 amino acids. The V end was cut by 5 bases, the J end by 10 bases, with 9 bases between. The CDR3 loop reads CASSPLREQFF. The CDR3 DNA follows: TGTGCCAGCAGCCCCTTGAGAGAGCAGTTCTTC. The complete variable domain, with remaining parts taken from reference TRBV7-8 and TRBJ2-1, reads GAGVSQSPRYKVAKRGQDVALRCDPISGHVSLFWYQQALGQGPEFLTYFQNEAQLDKSGLPSDRFFAERPEGSVSTLKIQRTQQEDSAVYLCASSPLREQFFGPGTRLTVL.

This chain connects TRBV6-5 to TRBJ2-7; TRBD2 matches at 7 bases. Germline lookup yields CDR1 MNHEY and CDR2 SVGAGI. V dropped 7 bases and J dropped 4; count of bases not matched to a gene: 10. The CDR3 loop spans 14 amino acids. Here the CDR3 reads CASKRGSGPYEQYF. The CDR3 nucleotides read TGTGCCAGCAAACGGGGTAGCGGGCCTTACGAGCAGTACTTC.

The gene calls are TRBV11-3 and TRBJ1-1; the D is unclear. Trimming stripped 4 bases from V and 3 bases from J, with 9 bases between. Germline CDR1 and CDR2: SGHNT and YENEEA. This CDR3 has 13 residues. The CDR3: CASSSRVDTEAFF. In nucleotides, the CDR3 is TGTGCCAGCAGCTCGAGGGTGGACACTGAAGCTTTCTTT.

V is TRBV10-3 and J is TRBJ2-3; 9 nucleotides match TRBD2. CDR1 ENHRY and CDR2 SYGVKD come from the germline V gene. Trimming cost V 8 bases and J 4 bases; bases outside gene matches: 13. CDR3 length: 16 amino acids. CDR3 in DNA: TGTGCCATCGCTACTAGCGGGCCACGTCAACCAGATACGCAGTATTTT. This encodes CAIATSGPRQPDTQYF.

The chain links TRBV7-9 to TRBJ2-2; 10 nucleotides align to TRBD2. The V segment lost 5 bases and the J segment 7 bases; nucleotides outside the gene matches: 13. This CDR3 is built from 17 residues. Germline values: CDR1 SEHNR, CDR2 FQNEAQ (reference sequence). This CDR3 reads CASSPTPLAGVHGELFF. In DNA form, the CDR3 reads TGTGCCAGCAGCCCCACCCCGCTAGCGGGAGTTCACGGGGAGCTGTTTTTT. The variable domain in full, completed from reference TRBV7-9 and TRBJ2-2, reads DTGVSQNPRHKITKRGQNVTFRCDPISEHNRLYWYRQTLGQGPEFLTYFQNEAQLEKSRLLSDRFSAERPKGSFSTLEIQRTEQGDSAMYLCASSPTPLAGVHGELFFGEGSRLTVL.

The chain combines TRBV25-1 with TRBJ1-2, with TRBD1 as a possible D gene (5 bases). Trimming left V 4 bases short and J 7 bases short, with 19 bases between. CDR1 is MGHDK, CDR2 SYGVNS, per germline. The CDR3 runs 15 residues. The CDR3 DNA reads TGTGCCAGCAGTGGGGTCCGGGACTTCACGGGTGGCTACACCTTC. As protein: CASSGVRDFTGGYTF.

The CDR3 DNA follows: TGTGCCAGCTCTATCGACATGGGTGGGAACACTGAAGCTTTCTTT. Residues: CASSIDMGGNTEAFF. This chain joins TRBV18 and TRBJ1-1; no reliable D call. CDR3 length: 15 amino acids. Looked up from germline, CDR1 is KGHSH and CDR2 is LQKENI. V was cut by 6 bases and J by 1 base, with 15 bases left in between.

The chain recombines TRBV28 with TRBJ2-7, with TRBD2 identical over 7 bases. Losses at the gene ends were 4 bases for V and 7 bases for J; bases not matched to a gene: 28. CDR1 and CDR2 from the germline V gene are MDHEN and SYDVKM. This CDR3 spans 20 amino acids. DNA for the CDR3: TGTGCCAGCAGTTCAGCGTTGGGGGGAGGGCCTATCATTCTTCGACGTGAGCAGTACTTC. Its protein is CASSSALGGGPIILRREQYF.

V and J are TRBV5-1 and TRBJ2-3; D gene unclear. Germline lookup yields CDR1 SGHRS and CDR2 YFSETQ. This CDR3 has 15 amino acids. The ends were cut back, 2 bases at V and 5 bases at J, with 15 bases in the middle. CDR3 amino acids: CASSFSSKHRDTQYF. The CDR3, as DNA: TGCGCCAGCAGCTTTTCCAGTAAACACCGAGATACGCAGTATTTT.

The genes are TRBV27 and TRBJ2-5; D is undetermined. CDR1 and CDR2 from the germline V gene are MNHEY and SMNVEV (reference sequence). The CDR3 consists of 15 residues. Trimming stripped 6 bases from V and 1 base from J, with 15 bases between. CDR3: CASRKRTTAQETQYF. In nucleotides, the CDR3 is TGTGCCAGCAGGAAAAGGACGACTGCCCAAGAGACCCAGTACTTC.

The chain uses TRBV7-2 and TRBJ2-7; weak D call: TRBD1 (5 bases). Trimming removed 2 bases from V and 2 bases from J, with 7 bases in between. The CDR3 spans 13 residues. In germline, CDR1 is SGHTA, CDR2 FQGNSA. As DNA, the CDR3 is TGTGCCAGCAGCTTAATGGGGCCCTACGAGCAGTACTTC. Protein sequence: CASSLMGPYEQYF.

The CDR3 nucleotides read TGTGCCAGCAGTGAAACCAGTTATCGCTACGAGCAGTACTTC. It specifies CASSETSYRYEQYF. The chain combines TRBV2 with TRBJ2-7; D not certain. V was cut by 2 bases and J by 3 bases, with 11 bases left in between. CDR1 and CDR2 from the germline V gene are SNHLY and FYNNEI. CDR3 length equals 14 residues.

The rearrangement joins TRBV6-4 to TRBJ1-4; D is uncertain. Germline CDR1 MRHNA, CDR2 SNTAGT. Trimming took 4 bases from V and 8 from J, leaving 14 bases between them. The CDR3 loop spans 14 amino acids. In DNA form, the CDR3 reads TGTGCCAGCAGTGTACCGAGCTCCTACGAAAAACTGTTTTTT. Its translation: CASSVPSSYEKLFF.

The chain joins TRBV7-2 to TRBJ2-7, with D perhaps given as TRBD1 or TRBD2 (6 bases each). Germline loops: CDR1 SGHTA, CDR2 FQGNSA. The CDR3 has 15 residues. V was trimmed by 4 bases and J by 3 bases, leaving 16 bases between them. The CDR3 reads CASSYRGLGVYEQYF. The DNA of the CDR3 is TGTGCCAGCAGCTATCGGGGGCTTGGGGTCTACGAGCAGTACTTC.

This chain uses TRBV11-2 with TRBJ2-3; TRBD2 might be the D (6 bases). V was shortened by 1 base and J by 11 bases, with 10 bases between the two germline ends. CDR3 length: 12 amino acids. CDR1 SGHAT and CDR2 FQNNGV come from the germline V gene. DNA for the CDR3: TGTGCCAGCAGCTTAGGCGGGGAACGGCAGTATTTT. It yields the protein CASSLGGERQYF. The whole variable domain, remainder taken from reference TRBV11-2 and TRBJ2-3, is EAGVAQSPRYKIIEKRQSVAFWCNPISGHATLYWYQQILGQGPKLLIQFQNNGVVDDSQLPKDRFSAERLKGVDSTLKIQPAKLEDSAVYLCASSLGGERQYFGPGTRLTVL.

The genes are TRBV7-2 and TRBJ2-5; D unclear. Germline loops: CDR1 SGHTA, CDR2 FQGNSA. V lost 3 bases, J lost 2 bases, and 10 bases lay in between. The CDR3 sequence is 14 residues long. CDR3 sequence reads: CASSFRTVQETQYF. CDR3 DNA: TGTGCCAGCAGCTTCAGAACGGTGCAAGAGACCCAGTACTTC. Looking up the rest from reference TRBV7-2 and TRBJ2-5 gives the full variable domain: GAGVSQSPSNKVTEKGKDVELRCDPISGHTALYWYRQSLGQGLEFLIYFQGNSAPDKSGLPSDRFSAERTGGSVSTLTIQRTQQEDSAVYLCASSFRTVQETQYFGPGTRLLVL.

This rearrangement joins TRBV20-1 to TRBJ2-1, with D unclear. Germline V gene sequence: CDR1 DFQATT, CDR2 SNEGSKA (reference sequence). V gave up 5 bases and J gave up 6 bases, with 5 bases separating them. There are 10 residues in the CDR3. The CDR3, as DNA: TGCAGTGCTCAGTTCAATGAGCAGTTCTTC. Amino acids: CSAQFNEQFF.

This clone has a single count. The chain has TRBV6-5 and TRBJ2-7; D is unclear. Trimming shortened V by 0 bases and J by 7 bases, and 19 bases separated the two germline ends. Germline V gives CDR1 MNHEY, CDR2 SVGAGI. This CDR3 contains 16 residues. The CDR3 loop reads CASSYSTQPTYREQYF. DNA for the CDR3: TGTGCCAGCAGTTACTCCACACAACCCACCTACCGGGAGCAGTACTTC.

The chain employs TRBV30 and TRBJ2-3; TRBD2 agrees at 8 bases. Germline values: CDR1 GTSNPN, CDR2 SVGIG (reference sequence). There are 15 residues in the CDR3. Trimming took 3 bases from V and 6 from J; bases not matched to a gene: 11. The CDR3 coding sequence is TGTGCCTGGAGCCGGGCGGGAGGAGGTGGGGATACGCAGTATTTT. Amino acid sequence: CAWSRAGGGGDTQYF. Looking up the rest from reference TRBV30 and TRBJ2-3 gives the full variable domain: SQTIHQWPATLVQPVGSPLSLECTVEGTSNPNLYWYRQAAGRGLQLLFYSVGIGQISSEVPQNLSASRPQDRQFILSSKKLLLSDSGFYLCAWSRAGGGGDTQYFGPGTRLTVL.

A single count supports this clone. The rearrangement links TRBV19 to TRBJ2-2; TRBD2 agrees at 10 bases. The CDR3 loop spans 15 amino acids. Trimming removed 4 bases from V and 3 bases from J; junction bases left unmatched: 2. The germline CDR1 and CDR2 sequences are LNHDA and SQIVND (reference sequence). The CDR3 nucleotides are TGTGCCAGTAGTACTACTAGCGGGGACACCGGGGAGCTGTTTTTT. Residues: CASSTTSGDTGELFF.

The rearrangement links TRBV9 to TRBJ2-7; 8 nucleotides align to TRBD2. V lost 0 bases and J lost 3; bases outside the gene matches: 5. CDR3 length: 15 amino acids. Germline CDR1 is SGDLS and CDR2 is YYNGEE. The CDR3 protein is CASSVVAGSLYEQYF. The DNA of the CDR3 is TGTGCCAGCAGCGTAGTAGCGGGAAGCCTCTACGAGCAGTACTTC.

The V and J genes are TRBV4-3 and TRBJ2-2; no definite D call. The CDR3 runs to 15 residues. Germline lookup yields CDR1 LGHNA and CDR2 YSLEER. Trimming left V 1 base short and J 4 bases short, with 10 bases between. The CDR3 reads CASSQGFSPTGELFF. CDR3 sequence (DNA): TGCGCCAGCAGCCAAGGTTTCAGTCCCACCGGGGAGCTGTTTTTT.

The chain employs TRBV27 and TRBJ1-5; D may be TRBD1 (5 bases). This CDR3 has 14 amino acids. Germline loops: CDR1 MNHEY, CDR2 SMNVEV (reference sequence). The V and J ends lost 1 base and 5 bases respectively, with 9 bases between them. CDR3 nucleotide sequence: TGTGCCAGCAGTTTATTCGGGGGGGATCAGCCCCAGCATTTT. As protein: CASSLFGGDQPQHF.

The chain links TRBV6-1 to TRBJ1-4, with D possibly TRBD1 on 6 matching bases. Trimming shortened V by 6 bases and J by 0 bases, and 11 bases separated the two germline ends. The V gene's germline CDR1 is MNHNS and CDR2 SASEGT. The CDR3 totals 15 residues. CDR3 residues: CASSAGTTTNEKLFF. The CDR3 DNA is TGTGCCAGCAGCGCCGGGACAACAACTAATGAAAAACTGTTTTTT.

The gene calls are TRBV7-9 and TRBJ2-3; D not certain. This CDR3 has 14 residues. The germline V gene encodes CDR1 SEHNR and CDR2 FQNEAQ (reference sequence). With 3 bases removed from V and 6 bases from J, the gap between germline ends came to 13 bases. The CDR3 DNA sequence: TGTGCCAGCAGCTTCGGTCTGGCTATTGATACGCAGTATTTT. Its translation is CASSFGLAIDTQYF.